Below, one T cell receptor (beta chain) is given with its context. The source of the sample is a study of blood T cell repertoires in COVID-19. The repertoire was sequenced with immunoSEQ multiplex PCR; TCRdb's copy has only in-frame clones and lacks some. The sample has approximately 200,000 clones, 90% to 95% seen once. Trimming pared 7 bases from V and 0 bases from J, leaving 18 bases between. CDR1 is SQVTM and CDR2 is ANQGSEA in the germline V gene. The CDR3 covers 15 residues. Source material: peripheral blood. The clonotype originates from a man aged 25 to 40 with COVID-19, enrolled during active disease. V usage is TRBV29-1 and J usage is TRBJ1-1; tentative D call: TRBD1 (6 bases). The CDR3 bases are TGCAGCGACGCAAAGGACAGTTCCCTGAACACTGAAGCTTTCTTT. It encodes CSDAKDSSLNTEAFF.